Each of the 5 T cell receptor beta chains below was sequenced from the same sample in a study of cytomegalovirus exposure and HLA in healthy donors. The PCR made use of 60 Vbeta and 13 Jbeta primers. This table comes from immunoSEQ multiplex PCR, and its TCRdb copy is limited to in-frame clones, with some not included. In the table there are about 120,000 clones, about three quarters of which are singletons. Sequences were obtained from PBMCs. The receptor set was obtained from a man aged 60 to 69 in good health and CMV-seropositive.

The CDR3 bases are TGTGCCAGCAGACTGGGACAGACAAGAAGCACAGATACGCAGTATTTT. Translation gives CASRLGQTRSTDTQYF. This rearrangement joins TRBV5-4 to TRBJ2-3; 7 nucleotides align to TRBD1. Germline V CDR1 and CDR2: SGHNT, YYREEE (reference sequence). The CDR3 consists of 16 residues. The V and J ends lost 5 bases and 0 bases, in that order; junction bases with no gene match: 9.

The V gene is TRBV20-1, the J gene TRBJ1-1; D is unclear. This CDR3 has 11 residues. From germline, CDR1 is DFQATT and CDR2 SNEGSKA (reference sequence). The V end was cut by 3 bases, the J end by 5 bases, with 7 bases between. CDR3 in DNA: TGCAGTGCTAGTGAGTGGACTGAAGCTTTCTTT. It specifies CSASEWTEAFF.

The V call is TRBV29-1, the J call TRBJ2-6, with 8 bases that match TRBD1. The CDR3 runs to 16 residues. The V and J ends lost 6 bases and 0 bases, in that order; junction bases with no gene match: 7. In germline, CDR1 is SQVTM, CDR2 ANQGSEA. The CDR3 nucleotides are TGCAGCGTACAGGGGGACGGTAACTCTGGGGCCAACGTCCTGACTTTC. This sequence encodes CSVQGDGNSGANVLTF.

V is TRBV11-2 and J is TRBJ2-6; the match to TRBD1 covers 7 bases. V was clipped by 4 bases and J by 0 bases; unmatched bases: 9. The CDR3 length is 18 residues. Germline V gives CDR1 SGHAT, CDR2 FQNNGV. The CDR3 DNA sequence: TGTGCCAGCAGCTCGAAAGGGGGCGATAGCTCTGGGGCCAACGTCCTGACTTTC. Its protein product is CASSSKGGDSSGANVLTF. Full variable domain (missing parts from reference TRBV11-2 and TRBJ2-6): EAGVAQSPRYKIIEKRQSVAFWCNPISGHATLYWYQQILGQGPKLLIQFQNNGVVDDSQLPKDRFSAERLKGVDSTLKIQPAKLEDSAVYLCASSSKGGDSSGANVLTFGAGSRLTVL.

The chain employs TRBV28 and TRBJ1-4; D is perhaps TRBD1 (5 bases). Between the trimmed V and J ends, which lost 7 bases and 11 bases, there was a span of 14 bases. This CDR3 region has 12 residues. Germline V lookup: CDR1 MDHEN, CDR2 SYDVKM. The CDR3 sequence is CASTPPRGKLFF. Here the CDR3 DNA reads TGTGCCAGCACCCCCCCCCGGGGGAAACTGTTTTTT.